A selection of T cell receptor beta chains follows, all from one sample in a study of OX40 agonist ivuxolimab in advanced cancers. TCRdb keeps only in-frame clones here, not all; method: immunoSEQ multiplex PCR. The data show 30,000 to 35,000 clones, roughly 80% seen once. The sequenced sample was CD4+ or CD8+ T cells sorted from blood, obtained in a trial of the OX40 agonist ivuxolimab. The receptors shown here come from an adult with an advanced solid tumor such as melanoma, head and neck, liver or kidney cancer. The CDR3 runs from the conserved cysteine through the conserved F or W. Fields, in order: J gene, CDR3 length, clone size, D gene, V gene, CDR3 DNA, CDR3 protein. D genes are given only for firm matches. Only some rows state a clone size, as once, few, many or a class for expanded clones.

TRBJ2-3,13,few,.,TRBV29-1,TGCAGCGTTGGGGGGGTTGTCACAGATACGCAGTATTTT,CSVGGVVTDTQYF
TRBJ2-7,13,.,.,TRBV30,TGTGCCTGGAGTTGGGGGGCGGGGTACGAGCAGTACTTC,CAWSWGAGYEQYF
TRBJ1-5,15,.,.,TRBV27,TGTGCCAGCAACCCAGAGGGTTATAGCAATCAGCCCCAGCATTTT,CASNPEGYSNQPQHF
TRBJ2-5,14,.,.,TRBV27,TGTGCCAGCAGCGGACTAGGACAGCAAGAGACCCAGTACTTC,CASSGLGQQETQYF
TRBJ2-1,16,.,TRBD1,TRBV6-4,TGTGCCAGCAGTGACACCGACAGGGGTAGTACAAATGAGCAGTTCTTC,CASSDTDRGSTNEQFF
TRBJ1-1,14,once,.,TRBV29-1,TGCAGCGTTGAAAGTAGGGGCAGGGATACTGAAGCTTTCTTT,CSVESRGRDTEAFF
TRBJ2-7,12,.,.,TRBV27,TGTGCCAGTAGAGAGAGTACCTACGAGCAGTACTTC,CASRESTYEQYF
TRBJ2-7,15,.,.,TRBV2,TGTGCCAGCACCGAAAGGGCCGGGACCAAATACGAGCAGTACTTC,CASTERAGTKYEQYF
TRBJ2-7,14,.,TRBD2,TRBV19,TGTGCCAGTAGTATTAGTAGCGGGGCCTACGAGCAGTACTTC,CASSISSGAYEQYF
TRBJ2-1,14,.,.,TRBV9,TGTGCCAGCAGCGGCCGGAGCCCTTACAATGAGCAGTTCTTC,CASSGRSPYNEQFF
TRBJ2-7,15,.,.,TRBV7-8,TGTGCCAGCTACTCCCACCTATCGGGAGACTACGAGCAGTACTTC,CASYSHLSGDYEQYF
TRBJ2-1,16,.,TRBD2,TRBV12-5,TGTGCTAGTGGTCAGGGACTAGCGGGTTCCTACAATGAGCAGTTCTTC,CASGQGLAGSYNEQFF
TRBJ1-1,14,.,TRBD1,TRBV4-3,TGCGCCAGCAGCCCATCCGGGACAGCCCTCGAAGCTTTCTTT,CASSPSGTALEAFF
TRBJ2-1,13,.,.,TRBV11-3,TGTGCCAGCTCCCCGATTGGGGGCAATGAGCAGTTCTTC,CASSPIGGNEQFF
TRBJ2-7,14,.,TRBD1,TRBV11-2,TGTGCCAGCAGCTCCGGGACAGGGGCCTACGAGCAGTACTTC,CASSSGTGAYEQYF
TRBJ1-5,16,.,TRBD1,TRBV19,TGTGCCAGTAGTATTCCAGACAGGGGGACGAATCAGCCCCAGCATTTT,CASSIPDRGTNQPQHF
TRBJ1-6,13,.,.,TRBV29-1,TGCAGCGTTGACCAGGGGACTAATTCACCCCTCCACTTT,CSVDQGTNSPLHF
TRBJ1-4,19,.,.,TRBV30,TGTGCCTGGAGTGTACAATGGACATATGCGGGACCAACTAATGAAAAACTGTTTTTT,CAWSVQWTYAGPTNEKLFF
TRBJ2-7,13,.,.,TRBV6-5,TGTGCCAGCAGCCCCGCCGAAGGGGGAGAGCAGTACTTC,CASSPAEGGEQYF
TRBJ2-3,16,.,.,TRBV7-2,TGTGCCAGCACTCCCCGCTGGGGGGAAAACGCAGATACGCAGTATTTT,CASTPRWGENADTQYF
TRBJ2-1,15,.,.,TRBV5-4,TGTGCCAGCAGCTTCGACAGTCTAGGGGCCGGTGAGCAGTTCTTC,CASSFDSLGAGEQFF
TRBJ1-1,16,.,.,TRBV6-6,TGTGCCAGCAGTTACTTGGACAGCCCCATGAACACTGAAGCTTTCTTT,CASSYLDSPMNTEAFF
TRBJ2-2,16,.,.,TRBV9,TGTGCCAGCAGCGCCCATACGGGTACAAACACCGGGGAGCTGTTTTTT,CASSAHTGTNTGELFF
TRBJ2-5,15,.,.,TRBV6-1,TGTGCCAGCAGTGACCCGGGACGTCCTGGGGTGACCCAGTACTTC,CASSDPGRPGVTQYF
TRBJ2-7,16,once,TRBD1,TRBV5-8,TGTGCCAGCACCGACCTGACAGGGGATAACTCCTACGAGCAGTACTTC,CASTDLTGDNSYEQYF
TRBJ1-1,14,.,TRBD1,TRBV7-6,TGTGCCAGCAGCCTAGACAGGGCGAACACTGAAGCTTTCTTT,CASSLDRANTEAFF
TRBJ2-1,13,.,.,TRBV27,TGTGCCAGCAGTCTTAGCGCTTACAATGAGCAGTTCTTC,CASSLSAYNEQFF
TRBJ2-5,12,.,.,TRBV29-1,TGCAGCACCGCTGAGGGCCTCGAGACCCAGTACTTC,CSTAEGLETQYF
TRBJ1-1,13,.,TRBD1,TRBV6-5,TGTGCCAGCAGCCCAGGGGGGCTTACTGAAGCTTTCTTT,CASSPGGLTEAFF
TRBJ2-5,14,.,.,TRBV27,TGTGCCAGCGGCTTGGGGCAGGGGAGGGAGACCCAGTACTTC,CASGLGQGRETQYF
TRBJ1-1,19,.,TRBD1,TRBV4-1,TGCGCCAGCAGCCAAGGGTCCTCCGGGACAGGGGTCGGGGTGAATGAAGCTTTCTTT,CASSQGSSGTGVGVNEAFF
TRBJ2-2,13,.,TRBD2,TRBV11-2,TGTGCCAGCAGCGCACTAGCGGCCGGGGAGCTGTTTTTT,CASSALAAGELFF
TRBJ2-5,14,.,.,TRBV13,TGTGCCAGCAGCTCCGGAGCGGACCAAGAGACCCAGTACTTC,CASSSGADQETQYF
TRBJ1-1,12,.,.,TRBV30,TGTGCCTGGAATCCCCTGGGCCACAGAGCTTTCTTT,CAWNPLGHRAFF
TRBJ2-5,13,.,.,TRBV5-1,TGCGCCAGCAGCTTGGACTTCCAAGAGACCCAGTACTTC,CASSLDFQETQYF
TRBJ2-7,15,.,TRBD2,TRBV2,TGTGCCAGTAAAGAGGGGGCGGGAGGGTCTAACGAGCAGTACTTC,CASKEGAGGSNEQYF
TRBJ2-5,15,once,.,TRBV6-6,TGTGCCAGCAGTTACCTCTTTAGGGCCGGGGAGACCCAGTACTTC,CASSYLFRAGETQYF
TRBJ1-5,15,.,.,TRBV11-2,TGTGCCAGCAGCTCGGGAACCGTTAGCAATCAGCCCCAGCATTTT,CASSSGTVSNQPQHF
TRBJ1-1,14,.,TRBD1,TRBV13,TGTGCCAGCAGCTCTTGGGACAGGGGAACTGAAGCTTTCTTT,CASSSWDRGTEAFF
TRBJ1-6,16,.,.,TRBV4-2,TGTGCCAGCAGCCAAGAAGAGGGCTCCTATAATTCACCCCTCCACTTT,CASSQEEGSYNSPLHF
TRBJ2-5,14,.,.,TRBV6-5,TGTGCCAGCAGTTACCTGGGGGGCGGGGAGACCCAGTACTTC,CASSYLGGGETQYF
TRBJ2-1,15,once,TRBD2,TRBV6-4,TGTGCCAGCAGTGACTCGACTAGCGGGAGCAATGAGCAGTTCTTC,CASSDSTSGSNEQFF